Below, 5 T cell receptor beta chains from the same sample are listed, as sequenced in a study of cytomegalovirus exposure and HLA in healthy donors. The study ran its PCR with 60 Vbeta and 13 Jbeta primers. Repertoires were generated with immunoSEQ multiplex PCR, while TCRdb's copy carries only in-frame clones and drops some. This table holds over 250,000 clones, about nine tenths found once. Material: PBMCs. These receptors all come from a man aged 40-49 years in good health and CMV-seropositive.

The CDR3 here is CASSLSALFKTGGSNEQFF. The CDR3 DNA reads TGTGCCAGCAGCTTATCTGCCCTTTTTAAGACAGGGGGATCCAATGAGCAGTTCTTC. V is TRBV11-2 and J is TRBJ2-1; TRBD1 matches at 9 bases. The CDR3 runs 19 residues. CDR1 SGHAT and CDR2 FQNNGV come from the germline V gene. V shed 2 bases and J 6 bases; nucleotides not matched to a gene: 17.

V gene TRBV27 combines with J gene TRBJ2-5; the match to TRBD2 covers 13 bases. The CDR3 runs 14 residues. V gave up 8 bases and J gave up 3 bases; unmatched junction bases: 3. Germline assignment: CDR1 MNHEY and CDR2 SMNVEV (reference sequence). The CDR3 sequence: CASGLAGAKETQYF. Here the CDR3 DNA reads TGTGCCAGCGGACTAGCGGGAGCCAAAGAGACCCAGTACTTC.

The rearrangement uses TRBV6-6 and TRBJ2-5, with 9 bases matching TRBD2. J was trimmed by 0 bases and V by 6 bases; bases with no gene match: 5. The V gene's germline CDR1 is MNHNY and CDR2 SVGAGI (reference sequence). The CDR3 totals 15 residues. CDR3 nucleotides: TGTGCCAGCAGGCCCAGCGGGGGGTACCAAGAGACCCAGTACTTC. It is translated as CASRPSGGYQETQYF.

CDR3 sequence (DNA): TGTGCCAGCAGTTTATCATATGGGCCTGGCTACACCTTC. Residues: CASSLSYGPGYTF. The chain links TRBV28 to TRBJ1-2, with D uncertain. The CDR3 spans 13 residues. V gave up 1 base and J gave up 7 bases, with 10 bases separating them. Looked up from germline, CDR1 is MDHEN and CDR2 is SYDVKM.

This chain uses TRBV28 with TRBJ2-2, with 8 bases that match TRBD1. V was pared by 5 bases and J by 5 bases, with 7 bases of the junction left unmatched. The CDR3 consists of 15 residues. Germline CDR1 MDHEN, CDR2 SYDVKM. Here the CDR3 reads CASSARTGNTGELFF. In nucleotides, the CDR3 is TGTGCCAGCAGTGCCAGGACAGGGAATACCGGGGAGCTGTTTTTT.